Listed below are T cell receptor beta chains from one sample, sequenced in a study of shared clonotypes between healthy human individuals. The table came from immunoSEQ multiplex PCR; TCRdb's copy has only in-frame clones and leaves some out. The data hold about 2 million clones, with 85% to 95% observed a single time. Material: naive CD4+ T cells sorted from blood. All receptors derive from a man in his late teens or twenties in good health. Each CDR3 is given with its conserved first and last residue. Each record gives: clone size, J gene, D gene, V gene, CDR3 DNA, CDR3 protein. D genes are given only for firm matches. The size of a clone is reported for some rows only, either as once, few or many, or as a class for expanded clones.

size: -; J: TRBJ2-3; D: -; V: TRBV11-2; DNA: TGTGCCAGCAGCTTAGGGGCAGGGGCTGCCACAGATACGCAGTATTTT; CDR3: CASSLGAGAATDTQYF
size: -; J: TRBJ1-4; D: -; V: TRBV18; DNA: TGTGCCAGCTCACCACCGGGGACATTGGCTGAAAAACTGTTTTTT; CDR3: CASSPPGTLAEKLFF
size: -; J: TRBJ1-1; D: TRBD1; V: TRBV5-6; DNA: TGTGCCAGCAGCTGGGGGACAGTTGAAGCTTTCTTT; CDR3: CASSWGTVEAFF
size: -; J: TRBJ2-5; D: TRBD2; V: TRBV7-2; DNA: TGTGCCAGCAGCTCCGCCGGGACTAGCGAGACCCAGTACTTC; CDR3: CASSSAGTSETQYF
size: -; J: TRBJ2-1; D: -; V: TRBV4-2; DNA: TGTGCCAGCAGCCAAGATCAGGCGACTAACAAGTTCTTC; CDR3: CASSQDQATNKFF
size: -; J: TRBJ1-5; D: -; V: TRBV6-5; DNA: TGTGCCAGCAGCTTGTCTGAAAATCAGCCCCAGCATTTT; CDR3: CASSLSENQPQHF
size: -; J: TRBJ2-7; D: TRBD2; V: TRBV9; DNA: TGTGCCAGCAGCGTAGGATCGGCTAGCGGGGAGACGCGGGGCTCCGAGCAGTACTTC; CDR3: CASSVGSASGETRGSEQYF
size: -; J: TRBJ2-2; D: -; V: TRBV6-5; DNA: TGTGCCAGCAGTTACGATCCCGGGGAGCTGTTTTTT; CDR3: CASSYDPGELFF
size: -; J: TRBJ1-6; D: TRBD1; V: TRBV10-3; DNA: TGTGCCACATCCCCGGGACAGAATTCACCCCTCCACTTT; CDR3: CATSPGQNSPLHF
size: -; J: TRBJ1-1; D: -; V: TRBV2; DNA: TGTGCCAGCAGCCTGGACAGAGTGAACACTGAAGCTTTCTTT; CDR3: CASSLDRVNTEAFF
size: -; J: TRBJ2-7; D: TRBD2; V: TRBV2; DNA: TGTGCCAGCAGTCAAACCCTGGGACTAGCTATCGAGCAGTACTTC; CDR3: CASSQTLGLAIEQYF
size: -; J: TRBJ1-2; D: TRBD1; V: TRBV7-9; DNA: TGTGCCAGCAGCCCGGGACAGGTAGACTATGGCTACACCTTC; CDR3: CASSPGQVDYGYTF
size: -; J: TRBJ1-1; D: -; V: TRBV5-5; DNA: TGTGCCAGCAGCTTAGGGGGAAAGGCTGAAGCTTTCTTT; CDR3: CASSLGGKAEAFF
size: -; J: TRBJ2-3; D: -; V: TRBV10-3; DNA: TGTGCCATCGGGGGGGCCGGGGCAGATACGCAGTATTTT; CDR3: CAIGGAGADTQYF
size: -; J: TRBJ1-1; D: -; V: TRBV19; DNA: TGTGCCAGTAGTACGGTAGGTGGCACTGAAGCTTTCTTT; CDR3: CASSTVGGTEAFF
size: -; J: TRBJ2-1; D: -; V: TRBV6-6; DNA: TGTGCCAGCAGTTATCGGGCAGGATGGGGGTTCTTC; CDR3: CASSYRAGWGFF
size: once; J: TRBJ2-3; D: -; V: TRBV4-1; DNA: TGCGCCAGCAGCCAAGTAGGGGTTCGGAACACAGATACGCAGTATTTT; CDR3: CASSQVGVRNTDTQYF
size: -; J: TRBJ1-6; D: -; V: TRBV5-1; DNA: TGCGCCAGCAGCTTGGAGTGGACGCCCCTCCACTTT; CDR3: CASSLEWTPLHF
size: -; J: TRBJ2-7; D: TRBD2; V: TRBV9; DNA: TGTGCCAGCAGCACTAGCGGGAGCTCAGAGCAGTACTTC; CDR3: CASSTSGSSEQYF
size: -; J: TRBJ2-2; D: -; V: TRBV7-9; DNA: TGTGCCAGCAGCCTCTGGAACGCGAACACCGGGGAGCTGTTTTTT; CDR3: CASSLWNANTGELFF
size: -; J: TRBJ2-7; D: TRBD1; V: TRBV25-1; DNA: TGTGCCAGCGCTCAGGGGGACAGAGGCTACTTC; CDR3: CASAQGDRGYF
size: -; J: TRBJ2-1; D: TRBD2; V: TRBV27; DNA: TGTGCCAGCAGCCCCGGGACTACCTCCCGGAGCTCCTACAATGAGCAGTTCTTC; CDR3: CASSPGTTSRSSYNEQFF
size: -; J: TRBJ1-6; D: -; V: TRBV7-2; DNA: TGTGCCAGCAGCTTGGACTCACCCCTCCACTTT; CDR3: CASSLDSPLHF
size: -; J: TRBJ2-1; D: -; V: TRBV30; DNA: TGTGCCTGGAGTGTTTTGCAGGGGATAGGCAATGAGCAGTTCTTC; CDR3: CAWSVLQGIGNEQFF
size: -; J: TRBJ2-7; D: -; V: TRBV5-1; DNA: TGCGCCAGCAGCTTGTCAGGGCGTGGCTCCAGCTACGAGCAGTACTTC; CDR3: CASSLSGRGSSYEQYF
size: -; J: TRBJ2-5; D: -; V: TRBV7-2; DNA: TGTGCCAGCAGCTCCGGACATAAGGGGCAGGAGACCCAGTACTTC; CDR3: CASSSGHKGQETQYF
size: -; J: TRBJ1-5; D: -; V: TRBV28; DNA: TGTGCCAGCAGTTCCCCAGGGGATCAGCCCCAGCATTTT; CDR3: CASSSPGDQPQHF
size: -; J: TRBJ2-1; D: -; V: TRBV2; DNA: TGTGCCAGCAGTCCACCGGGACACCCAAACAATGAGCAGTTCTTC; CDR3: CASSPPGHPNNEQFF
size: -; J: TRBJ2-3; D: TRBD2; V: TRBV30; DNA: TGTGCCTGGAGTGTTGGGCGGGGGACCACAGATACGCAGTATTTT; CDR3: CAWSVGRGTTDTQYF
size: once; J: TRBJ2-6; D: -; V: TRBV18; DNA: TGTGCCAGCTCACCACCGGACAGCTCTGGGGCCAACGTCCTGACTTTC; CDR3: CASSPPDSSGANVLTF
size: -; J: TRBJ1-6; D: TRBD1; V: TRBV10-3; DNA: TGTGCCGACCAGGGGGACTATAATTCACCCCTCCACTTT; CDR3: CADQGDYNSPLHF
size: once; J: TRBJ1-6; D: -; V: TRBV18; DNA: TGTGCCAGCTCACCAGGGGGCGGTGATAATTCACCCCTCCACTTT; CDR3: CASSPGGGDNSPLHF
size: -; J: TRBJ1-6; D: TRBD1; V: TRBV5-1; DNA: TGCGCCAGCAGCAGCGGGGCGACAGGGGATTCACCCCTCCACTTT; CDR3: CASSSGATGDSPLHF
size: -; J: TRBJ2-5; D: TRBD1; V: TRBV25-1; DNA: TGTGCCAGCAGTGAATTCCGACAGGGCGAAGAGACCCAGTACTTC; CDR3: CASSEFRQGEETQYF
size: -; J: TRBJ2-1; D: -; V: TRBV4-1; DNA: TGCGCCAGCAGCGCCTCCGGGGGGCTAAGAGTCTGGGATGAGCAGTTCTTC; CDR3: CASSASGGLRVWDEQFF
size: -; J: TRBJ2-7; D: -; V: TRBV20-1; DNA: TGCAGTGCACACGACATGGGCGAGCAGTACTTC; CDR3: CSAHDMGEQYF
size: -; J: TRBJ2-7; D: -; V: TRBV7-6; DNA: TGTGCCAGCACCATTGTGGCAGGGTCCTACGAGCAGTACTTC; CDR3: CASTIVAGSYEQYF
size: -; J: TRBJ2-7; D: TRBD1; V: TRBV5-5; DNA: TGTGCCAGCAGCCTGGACAGGGGCTACGAGCAGTACTTC; CDR3: CASSLDRGYEQYF
size: -; J: TRBJ2-1; D: TRBD1; V: TRBV5-6; DNA: TGTGCCAGCAGCCTCAGAGGGACAGGGCGGAATGAGCAGTTCTTC; CDR3: CASSLRGTGRNEQFF
size: -; J: TRBJ2-6; D: -; V: TRBV7-2; DNA: TGTGCCAGCAGCTTACGGCAAGCGGGTCGTACCGCTGGGGCCAACGTCCTGACTTTC; CDR3: CASSLRQAGRTAGANVLTF
size: -; J: TRBJ2-2; D: -; V: TRBV5-1; DNA: TGCGCCAGCAGCTTGGGTCCAGCCACCGGGGAGCTGTTTTTT; CDR3: CASSLGPATGELFF
size: -; J: TRBJ1-5; D: TRBD1; V: TRBV30; DNA: TGTGCCTGGAGGAAGGGGACAGGGGATAGTCAGCCCCAGCATTTT; CDR3: CAWRKGTGDSQPQHF
size: once; J: TRBJ2-7; D: TRBD2; V: TRBV11-2; DNA: TGTGCCAGCACCCCGCATCCTGCGGGGGGGCGCGAGCAGTACTTC; CDR3: CASTPHPAGGREQYF
size: -; J: TRBJ1-4; D: -; V: TRBV9; DNA: TGTGCCAGCAGCGTTGGAGGGGTCGGGCGAGAAAAACTGTTTTTT; CDR3: CASSVGGVGREKLFF
size: -; J: TRBJ2-4; D: -; V: TRBV2; DNA: TGTGCCAGCAGTGAATGGCAGGGGCCCTGGCTGCGCAACATTCAGTACTTC; CDR3: CASSEWQGPWLRNIQYF
size: -; J: TRBJ1-5; D: TRBD1; V: TRBV6-6; DNA: TGTGCCAGCAGCCCCGGGCGTCCCGGGACAGGGGGGCCCCAGCATTTT; CDR3: CASSPGRPGTGGPQHF
size: -; J: TRBJ1-6; D: -; V: TRBV7-9; DNA: TGTGCCAGCAGCGTTTTCAGTGATTCACCCCTCCACTTT; CDR3: CASSVFSDSPLHF
size: few; J: TRBJ2-5; D: -; V: TRBV2; DNA: TGTGCCAGCAGGAGGCAGGGTGCGCCACCACAAGAGACCCAGTACTTC; CDR3: CASRRQGAPPQETQYF
size: -; J: TRBJ1-5; D: -; V: TRBV7-9; DNA: TGTGCCAGCAGCTTAGACGGACGCAACAATCAGCCCCAGCATTTT; CDR3: CASSLDGRNNQPQHF
size: -; J: TRBJ2-2; D: -; V: TRBV5-1; DNA: TGCGCCAGCTCCCCTTACGGCGACCCAGCGAACACCGGGGAGCTGTTTTTT; CDR3: CASSPYGDPANTGELFF
size: -; J: TRBJ1-5; D: -; V: TRBV6-5; DNA: TGTGCCAGCAGGGAGAGCGTCTCAAGTCAGCCCCAGCATTTT; CDR3: CASRESVSSQPQHF
size: -; J: TRBJ1-2; D: -; V: TRBV18; DNA: TGTGCCAGCTCACCACCGACCGGGGCGGTGGGTGGCTACACCTTC; CDR3: CASSPPTGAVGGYTF